The TCR beta chain described here comes from a study of T cells after yellow fever vaccination. Looking at the study overall: Fractions with few cells were prepared using SMART-Seq v4 Ultra Low Input. Whole-study findings and limits: Reappearance after the booster was seen for most primary-vaccination clones, at roughly 96% CD4 and around 90% CD8. Bulk-population clonotypes that are abundant could appear as contaminants in FACS-sorted repertoires.

For this clonotype: The target antigen is unknown.

V shed 1 base and J 6 bases; nucleotides not matched to a gene: 0. The germline V gene has CDR1 LGHNA and CDR2 YNFKEQ. This CDR3 is 14 amino acids long. 5'RACE template switching generated TCR cDNA, adding a universal primer site and UMIs. One entry per CDR3 protein results from TCRdb running MiXCR on the 5' RACE reads. This table holds 170,000 or so distinct CDR3 sequences, approximately 10% found once. This TCR derives from a man aged 18 to 29 who received the YFV17D yellow fever vaccine. The source material was CD8+ T cells sorted from PBMCs, sampled 45 days after the yellow fever booster vaccination. The rearrangement joins TRBV4-2 to TRBJ2-2, with 9 nucleotides matching TRBD1. CDR3 loop: CASSQGQGAGELFF. In DNA form, the CDR3 reads TGTGCCAGCAGCCAAGGACAGGGGGCCGGGGAGCTGTTTTTT.